This T cell receptor beta chain was obtained from a study of T cell responses to AZD1222 COVID-19 vaccine. The V end was cut by 0 bases, the J end by 2 bases, with 9 bases between. The CDR3 contains 15 residues. CDR1 is SGHDT and CDR2 is YYEEEE in the germline V gene. Here immunoSEQ multiplex PCR was the method, and the copy in TCRdb shows in-frame clones only, minus some. The sample lists approximately 100,000 clones, around nine tenths occurring once. The material sequenced was peripheral blood, taken on day 0 of AZD1222 vaccination. This clonotype was sampled from an adult in good health. This rearrangement joins TRBV5-6 to TRBJ1-5; D ambiguous. The CDR3 bases are TGTGCCAGCAGCTTGGCCGGAGGTGGCAATCAGCCCCAGCATTTT. Residues: CASSLAGGGNQPQHF.